Below are 6 T cell receptor beta chains sequenced from a single sample in a study of blood T cell repertoires in COVID-19. The method was immunoSEQ multiplex PCR; TCRdb's version includes in-frame clones alone and lacks a portion of them. The table records fewer than 400,000 clones, roughly 90% of them present only once. Sequences were obtained from PBMCs or T cells enriched from blood (not recorded which). Receptors were obtained from a woman between 18 and 29 years old who had recovered from COVID-19.

The chain recombines TRBV28 with TRBJ1-4; 8 bases are a match to TRBD1. Trimming took 4 bases from V and 7 from J; bases not matched to a gene: 8. CDR3 size: 15 residues. Looked up from germline, CDR1 is MDHEN and CDR2 is SYDVKM. CDR3 loop: CASSSRDRLTEKLFF. The CDR3 bases are TGTGCCAGCAGTTCCCGGGACAGGCTTACTGAAAAACTGTTTTTT. The full variable domain, completed using reference TRBV28 and TRBJ1-4, is DVKVTQSSRYLVKRTGEKVFLECVQDMDHENMFWYRQDPGLGLRLIYFSYDVKMKEKGDIPEGYSVSREKKERFSLILESASTNQTSMYLCASSSRDRLTEKLFFGSGTQLSVL.

V is TRBV6-5 and J is TRBJ1-2; D perhaps matches TRBD1 (5 bases). The CDR3 is 14 residues long. Deletions cut 10 bases from V and 4 bases from J, with 19 bases between. The germline V gene encodes CDR1 MNHEY and CDR2 SVGAGI. CDR3 sequence (DNA): TGTGCCATACAAACCGGGACTCCCTTCTATGGCTACACCTTC. Its protein is CAIQTGTPFYGYTF.

The chain uses TRBV28 and TRBJ1-2; tentative D call: TRBD1 (6 bases). The V end was cut by 6 bases, the J end by 4 bases, with 12 bases between. The CDR3 totals 13 residues. From germline, CDR1 is MDHEN and CDR2 SYDVKM. The CDR3 protein is CASRYTGFYGYTF. Written as DNA, the CDR3 is TGTGCCAGCAGATATACAGGGTTCTATGGCTACACCTTC.

This clone occurred a few times. V gene TRBV11-2 combines with J gene TRBJ2-3, with 9 positions matching TRBD2. The V segment lost 4 bases and the J segment 3 bases; nucleotides outside the gene matches: 11. There are 17 residues in the CDR3. CDR1 is SGHAT and CDR2 is FQNNGV in the germline V gene. The CDR3 spells CASSSLLAGGPTDTQYF. In DNA, the CDR3 is TGTGCCAGCAGCTCCCTCTTGGCGGGGGGGCCGACAGATACGCAGTATTTT.

V gene TRBV28 combines with J gene TRBJ2-4; a possible D gene is TRBD2 (6 bases). Trimming removed 3 bases from V and 13 bases from J, with 22 bases in between. The germline V gene has CDR1 MDHEN and CDR2 SYDVKM. CDR3 size: 15 residues. The CDR3 reads CASSLGTEGGAKQYF. Here the CDR3 DNA reads TGTGCCAGCAGTTTGGGGACCGAGGGAGGAGCAAAACAGTACTTC. Drawing the rest from reference TRBV28 and TRBJ2-4, the complete variable domain is DVKVTQSSRYLVKRTGEKVFLECVQDMDHENMFWYRQDPGLGLRLIYFSYDVKMKEKGDIPEGYSVSREKKERFSLILESASTNQTSMYLCASSLGTEGGAKQYFGAGTRLSVL.

The chain carries TRBV9 and TRBJ2-1; 9 bases fit TRBD1. The junction had 15 bases not matched to a gene; V was cut back by 6 bases and J by 8 bases. This CDR3 comprises 16 residues. CDR1 is SGDLS and CDR2 is YYNGEE in the germline V gene. CDR3 sequence reads: CASTKSSGQGFDEQFF. CDR3 sequence (DNA): TGTGCCAGCACCAAGTCCAGCGGACAGGGGTTTGATGAGCAGTTCTTC.